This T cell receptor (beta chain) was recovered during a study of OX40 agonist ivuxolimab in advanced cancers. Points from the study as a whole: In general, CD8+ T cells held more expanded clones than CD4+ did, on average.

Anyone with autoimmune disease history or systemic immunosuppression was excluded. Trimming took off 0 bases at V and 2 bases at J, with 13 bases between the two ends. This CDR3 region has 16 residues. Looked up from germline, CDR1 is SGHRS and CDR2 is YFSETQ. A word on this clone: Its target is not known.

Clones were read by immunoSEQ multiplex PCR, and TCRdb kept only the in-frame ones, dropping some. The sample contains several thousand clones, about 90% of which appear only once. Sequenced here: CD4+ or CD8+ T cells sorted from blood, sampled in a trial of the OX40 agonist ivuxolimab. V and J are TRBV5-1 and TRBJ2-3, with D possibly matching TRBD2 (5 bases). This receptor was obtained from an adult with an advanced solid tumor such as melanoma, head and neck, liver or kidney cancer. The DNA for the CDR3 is TGCGCCAGCAGCTTGGACAGCGGATACCTCACAGATACGCAGTATTTT. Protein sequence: CASSLDSGYLTDTQYF.